Sequencing of this T cell receptor beta chain was carried out in a study of blood T cells in healthy people across ages. Sample-barcoded 5' priming and a J-beta primer mix drove a second PCR of about 6 to 12 cycles. TCRdb reanalysed the 5' RACE reads using MiXCR and keeps one entry per CDR3 protein. The sample shows approximately 670,000 distinct CDR3 sequences, roughly 41% of them seen only once. For this clonotype: Its antigen remains unidentified.

Isolation per sample recovered at least 7 million PBMCs. Study-level results: Changes in expanded clonotypes were possibly confounded, as the CMV status of donors was unknown. Long-lived donors carried more naive CD4+ cells and greater diversity than aged donors. A conclusive naive versus antigen-experienced comparison was prevented by the unsorted PBMCs.

The germline V gene has CDR1 SGHTA and CDR2 FQGNSA. Trimming cost V 1 base and J 6 bases, with 13 bases left between them. The CDR3 totals 15 residues. The specimen sequenced was blood. The sequence was obtained from a man of 80 years or more in good health. The chain is built from TRBV7-2 and TRBJ1-5; D gene ambiguous. The CDR3 loop is CASSLGGGSSQPQHF. DNA of the CDR3: TGTGCCAGCAGCTTAGGGGGAGGGTCGAGTCAGCCCCAGCATTTT.